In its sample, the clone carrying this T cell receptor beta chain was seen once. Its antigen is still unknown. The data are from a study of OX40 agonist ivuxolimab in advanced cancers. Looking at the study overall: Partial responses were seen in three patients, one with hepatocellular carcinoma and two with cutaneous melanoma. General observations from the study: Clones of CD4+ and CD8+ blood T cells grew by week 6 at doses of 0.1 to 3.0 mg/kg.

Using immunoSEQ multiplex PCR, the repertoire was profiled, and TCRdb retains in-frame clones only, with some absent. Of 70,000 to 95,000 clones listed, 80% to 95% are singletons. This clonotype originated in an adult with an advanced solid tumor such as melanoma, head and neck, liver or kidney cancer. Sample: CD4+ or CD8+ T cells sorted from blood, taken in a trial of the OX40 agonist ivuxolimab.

CDR3 protein: CASSDNHGNTIYF. In DNA, the CDR3 is TGTGCCAGCAGTGACAACCATGGAAACACCATATATTTT. The V gene is TRBV2, the J gene TRBJ1-3; D unclear. The CDR3 loop spans 13 amino acids. Trimming shortened V by 3 bases and J by 3 bases, and 6 bases separated the two germline ends. Per the germline V gene, CDR1 is SNHLY and CDR2 is FYNNEI.